Sequencing of this T cell receptor beta chain was carried out in a study of CD8 T cells in ankylosing spondylitis. This clonotype was observed many times. Antigen: not known. Study-level findings and limits: There was a TCR beta motif, made of several highly homologous variants, that appeared characteristic of ankylosing spondylitis blood. Disease-linked clones bore a CD8+ phenotype and were relatively rare in peripheral blood.

The CDR3 consists of 13 residues. V was trimmed by 8 bases and J by 2 bases, leaving 12 bases between them. Germline-derived CDR1 and CDR2 are LNHDA and SQIVND (reference sequence). TCRdb independently ran MiXCR on the 5' RACE reads; one entry per CDR3 protein. In the table there are around 340,000 distinct CDR3 sequences, roughly 15% of which are singletons. This receptor was taken from a male donor with ankylosing spondylitis or in good health (not recorded which). This rearrangement joins TRBV19 to TRBJ1-2; D remains ambiguous. Material: blood, either unsorted or a sorted T cell fraction (not recorded which). The CDR3 DNA reads TGTGCCAGTTCCGATAGGATGAACTATGGCTACACCTTC. It translates to CASSDRMNYGYTF. Filled out from reference TRBV19 and TRBJ1-2, the complete variable domain reads DGGITQSPKYLFRKEGQNVTLSCEQNLNHDAMYWYRQDPGQGLRLIYYSQIVNDFQKGDIAEGYSVSREKKESFPLTVTSAQKNPTAFYLCASSDRMNYGYTFGSGTRLTVV.